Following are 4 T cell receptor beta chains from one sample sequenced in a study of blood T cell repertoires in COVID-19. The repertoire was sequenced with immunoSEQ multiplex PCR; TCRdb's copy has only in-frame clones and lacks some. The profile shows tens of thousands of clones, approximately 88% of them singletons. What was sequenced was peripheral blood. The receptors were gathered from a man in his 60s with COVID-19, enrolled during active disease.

CDR3 coding DNA: TGTGCCAGCAGCTTTTTTAACGGACTAGCGGGAGTCCCAGATACGCAGTATTTT. It yields the protein CASSFFNGLAGVPDTQYF. This sequence joins TRBV7-9 and TRBJ2-3; 13 bases agree with TRBD2. The length of the CDR3 is 18 residues. Looked up from germline, CDR1 is SEHNR and CDR2 is FQNEAQ (reference sequence). V shed 3 bases and J 4 bases; nucleotides not matched to a gene: 10.

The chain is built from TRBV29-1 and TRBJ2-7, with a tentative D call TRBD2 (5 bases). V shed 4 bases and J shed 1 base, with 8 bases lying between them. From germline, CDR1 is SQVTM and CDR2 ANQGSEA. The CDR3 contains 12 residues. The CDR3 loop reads CSVGGLSYEQYF. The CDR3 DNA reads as TGCAGCGTTGGAGGGTTATCCTACGAGCAGTACTTC.

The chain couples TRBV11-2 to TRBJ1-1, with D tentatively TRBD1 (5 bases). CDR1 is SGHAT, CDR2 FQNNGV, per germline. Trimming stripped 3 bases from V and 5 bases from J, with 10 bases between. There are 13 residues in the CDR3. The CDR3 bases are TGTGCCAGCAGCTTTTCAGGGCTGACTGAAGCTTTCTTT. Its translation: CASSFSGLTEAFF.

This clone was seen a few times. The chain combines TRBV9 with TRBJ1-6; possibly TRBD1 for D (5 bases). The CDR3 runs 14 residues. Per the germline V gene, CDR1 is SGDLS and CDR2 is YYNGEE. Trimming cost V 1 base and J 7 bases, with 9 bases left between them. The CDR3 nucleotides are TGTGCCAGCAGCGTACAGGGAGGGAATTCACCCCTCCACTTT. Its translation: CASSVQGGNSPLHF.